The 21 T cell receptor beta chains below come from one sample, sequenced in a study of graft-versus-host responses after intestinal transplantation. The assay was immunoSEQ multiplex PCR, and TCRdb's table has in-frame clones only and misses some. The sample contains tens of thousands of clones, around 83% of which appear only once. Sequenced material: PBMCs, taken around 1,000 days after transplant. These receptors were obtained from a human patient who received an intestinal transplant, so some T cells may come from the graft donor.

The CDR3 nucleotides read TGTGCCAGCAGTTTAACAGGGGATGAGGAAAAACTGTTTTTT. Its translation is CASSLTGDEEKLFF. The chain uses TRBV27 and TRBJ1-4, with TRBD1 identical over 7 bases. The CDR3 loop spans 14 amino acids. Germline CDR1 and CDR2: MNHEY and SMNVEV (reference sequence). Trimming took 2 bases from V and 8 from J; bases not matched to a gene: 5.

The V gene is TRBV27, the J gene TRBJ2-7; D not resolved. CDR1 is MNHEY, CDR2 SMNVEV, per germline (reference sequence). Trimming left V 4 bases short and J 0 bases short, with 10 bases between. The CDR3 is made up of 14 amino acids. CDR3 region: CASSSPARSYEQYF. The DNA for the CDR3 is TGTGCCAGCAGTTCTCCAGCCCGCTCCTACGAGCAGTACTTC.

The rearrangement uses TRBV7-6 and TRBJ1-5; a possible D gene is TRBD1 (6 bases). Trimming took 4 bases from V and 4 from J, leaving 23 bases between them. In germline, CDR1 is SGHVS, CDR2 FNYEAQ. The CDR3 is 18 residues long. The CDR3 sequence is CASSCKSSGEEGNQPQHF. In DNA form, the CDR3 reads TGTGCCAGCAGCTGTAAGAGTTCAGGGGAGGAAGGTAATCAGCCCCAGCATTTT. The variable domain in full, with the rest retrieved from reference TRBV7-6 and TRBJ1-5, is GAGVSQSPRYKVTKRGQDVALRCDPISGHVSLYWYRQALGQGPEFLTYFNYEAQQDKSGLPNDRFSAERPEGSISTLTIQRTEQRDSAMYRCASSCKSSGEEGNQPQHFGDGTRLSIL.

The chain recombines TRBV6-6 with TRBJ1-2, with 8 bases lining up with TRBD1. CDR1 and CDR2 from the germline V gene are MNHNY and SVGAGI (reference sequence). The length of the CDR3 is 14 residues. The J segment lost 2 bases and the V segment lost 6 bases, leaving 5 bases of the junction unmatched. CDR3 sequence (DNA): TGTGCCAGCAGGCCACGACAGGGGAACTATGGCTACACCTTC. Its translation is CASRPRQGNYGYTF.

This CDR3 is CAIRQPGTGIYNEQFF. CDR3 bases: TGTGCCATCAGGCAGCCCGGGACAGGGATCTACAATGAGCAGTTCTTC. The chain recombines TRBV10-3 with TRBJ2-1; 9 bases fit TRBD1. V shed 6 bases, J shed 3 bases, and the junction held 9 bases outside the gene matches. The germline V gene encodes CDR1 ENHRY and CDR2 SYGVKD. The CDR3 is 16 residues long.

V gene TRBV12-5 combines with J gene TRBJ2-7; D remains ambiguous. The CDR3 loop spans 12 amino acids. The germline CDR1 and CDR2 sequences are LGHNT and FRNRAP. Trimming took 7 bases from V and 5 from J, leaving 12 bases between them. CDR3 sequence: CASALGNNEQYF. The CDR3 DNA sequence: TGTGCTAGTGCCCTAGGGAATAACGAGCAGTACTTC. The variable domain in full, with the rest retrieved from reference TRBV12-5 and TRBJ2-7, is DARVTQTPRHKVTEMGQEVTMRCQPILGHNTVFWYRQTMMQGLELLAYFRNRAPLDDSGMPKDRFSAEMPDATLATLKIQPSEPRDSAVYFCASALGNNEQYFGPGTRLTVT.

The chain combines TRBV29-1 with TRBJ1-2, with D hard to call. The CDR3 sequence is 13 residues long. V lost 0 bases, J lost 4 bases, and 9 bases lay in between. The V gene's germline CDR1 is SQVTM and CDR2 ANQGSEA. CDR3 DNA sequence: TGCAGCGTTGAAGAAGCAGTCTCCTATGGCTACACCTTC. Translated, it gives CSVEEAVSYGYTF. The complete variable domain, with remaining parts taken from reference TRBV29-1 and TRBJ1-2, reads SAVISQKPSRDICQRGTSLTIQCQVDSQVTMMFWYRQQPGQSLTLIATANQGSEATYESGFVIDKFPISRPNLTFSTLTVSNMSPEDSSIYLCSVEEAVSYGYTFGSGTRLTVV.

The V call is TRBV27, the J call TRBJ2-5, with 11 bases fitting TRBD2. V lost 5 bases and J lost 1; bases outside the gene matches: 6. In germline, CDR1 is MNHEY, CDR2 SMNVEV (reference sequence). The CDR3 contains 16 residues. The CDR3 nucleotides are TGTGCCAGCAGTGACCTCGGACTAGCGGGCCAAGAGACCCAGTACTTC. Its protein is CASSDLGLAGQETQYF.

This chain uses TRBV5-6 with TRBJ2-3; perhaps TRBD2 as D (6 bases). Trimming removed 1 base at V and 0 bases at J, with 15 bases between. The CDR3 sequence is 17 residues long. CDR1 and CDR2 (germline): SGHDT, YYEEEE. The CDR3 DNA reads as TGTGCCAGCAGCTTGTCCCTACTAGCTCTCAGCACAGATACGCAGTATTTT. It translates to CASSLSLLALSTDTQYF.

The chain combines TRBV19 with TRBJ1-1; the match to TRBD1 covers 8 bases. The CDR3 extends over 13 amino acids. Germline-derived CDR1 and CDR2 are LNHDA and SQIVND (reference sequence). V lost 6 bases and J lost 8; bases outside the gene matches: 8. Here the CDR3 reads CASRTGGDSEAFF. In DNA, the CDR3 is TGTGCCAGTAGAACAGGGGGGGACAGCGAAGCTTTCTTT.

There are a few counts of this clone. V usage is TRBV5-1 and J usage is TRBJ1-6; D is uncertain. Germline CDR1 SGHRS, CDR2 YFSETQ. Deletions cut 1 base from V and 6 bases from J, with 5 bases between. CDR3 length: 13 amino acids. The CDR3 sequence is CASSLFGNSPLHF. The CDR3 bases are TGCGCCAGCAGCTTGTTTGGTAATTCACCCCTCCACTTT.

This chain joins TRBV2 and TRBJ1-6; 8 nucleotides agree with TRBD1. Germline values: CDR1 SNHLY, CDR2 FYNNEI. Trimming cost V 5 bases and J 3 bases; bases outside gene matches: 6. The CDR3 contains 16 residues. In nucleotides, the CDR3 is TGTGCCAGCAGTTGGACAGGGAAGGACTATAATTCACCCCTCCACTTT. Its protein product is CASSWTGKDYNSPLHF.

The chain joins TRBV25-1 to TRBJ2-2; D possibly corresponds to TRBD1 (6 bases). V was pared by 5 bases and J by 6 bases, with 19 bases between. Germline assignment: CDR1 MGHDK and CDR2 SYGVNS. The CDR3 has 16 amino acids. CDR3 residues: CASSPPRVGGPGELFF. CDR3 in DNA: TGTGCCAGCAGTCCACCCCGAGTAGGGGGACCCGGGGAGCTGTTTTTT.

Turning to this clone: The sample has other DNA sequences that encode this CDR3 too. The J gene is TRBJ2-6, the V gene TRBV27, with D uncertain. Between the trimmed V and J ends, which lost 0 bases and 3 bases, there was a span of 0 bases. This CDR3 contains 13 residues. The germline gives CDR1 MNHEY, CDR2 SMNVEV (reference sequence). The CDR3 sequence: CASSLSGANVLTF. CDR3 nucleotide sequence: TGTGCCAGCAGTTTATCTGGGGCCAACGTCCTGACTTTC. The entire variable domain, with the rest obtained from reference TRBV27 and TRBJ2-6, is as follows: EAQVTQNPRYLITVTGKKLTVTCSQNMNHEYMSWYRQDPGLGLRQIYYSMNVEVTDKGDVPEGYKVSRKEKRNFPLILESPSPNQTSLYFCASSLSGANVLTFGAGSRLTVL.

This chain joins TRBV19 and TRBJ1-5; 7 bases align to TRBD1. The CDR3 length is 15 residues. Germline V gives CDR1 LNHDA, CDR2 SQIVND (reference sequence). V shed 4 bases, J shed 5 bases, and the junction held 8 bases outside the gene matches. CDR3 loop: CASSNWGQGDQPQHF. CDR3 nucleotides: TGTGCCAGTAGTAATTGGGGGCAGGGGGATCAGCCCCAGCATTTT.

The rearrangement uses TRBV6-6 and TRBJ1-1, with D possibly matching TRBD1 (6 bases). Per the germline V gene, CDR1 is MNHNY and CDR2 is SVGAGI (reference sequence). V lost 6 bases and J 4 bases, leaving 12 bases between the germline ends. The CDR3 runs 13 residues. The CDR3 is CASRNREGTEAFF. CDR3 DNA sequence: TGTGCCAGCAGAAACAGGGAGGGCACTGAAGCTTTCTTT.

This sequence joins TRBV30 and TRBJ1-2, with D possibly being TRBD1 (6 bases). Trimming removed 4 bases from V and 2 bases from J, with 8 bases in between. The CDR3 covers 12 residues. Germline values: CDR1 GTSNPN, CDR2 SVGIG (reference sequence). The CDR3 is CAWTGTNYGYTF. Here the CDR3 DNA reads TGTGCCTGGACCGGGACAAACTATGGCTACACCTTC. Together with reference TRBV30 and TRBJ1-2, the CDR3 gives the full variable domain: SQTIHQWPATLVQPVGSPLSLECTVEGTSNPNLYWYRQAAGRGLQLLFYSVGIGQISSEVPQNLSASRPQDRQFILSSKKLLLSDSGFYLCAWTGTNYGYTFGSGTRLTVV.

With respect to this clone: Other DNA variants within this sample encode the same CDR3. The chain links TRBV18 to TRBJ1-1; D is ambiguous. Trimming removed 3 bases from V and 0 bases from J, with 5 bases in between. The CDR3 totals 13 residues. CDR1 and CDR2 from the germline V gene are KGHSH and LQKENI. The CDR3 region is CASSPGLNTEAFF. CDR3 DNA: TGTGCCAGCTCACCCGGTCTGAACACTGAAGCTTTCTTT.

This clone was seen only once. This chain uses TRBV5-5 with TRBJ2-3; D not certain. The CDR3 is 16 amino acids. The germline CDR1 and CDR2 sequences are SGHKS and YYEKEE (reference sequence). With 2 bases removed from V and 6 bases from J, the gap between germline ends came to 19 bases. CDR3 amino acids: CASSFFIPNPRDTQYF. The CDR3 bases are TGTGCCAGCAGCTTTTTTATACCCAACCCACGGGATACGCAGTATTTT. The variable domain in full, with the rest retrieved from reference TRBV5-5 and TRBJ2-3, is DAGVTQSPTHLIKTRGQQVTLRCSPISGHKSVSWYQQVLGQGPQFIFQYYEKEERGRGNFPDRFSARQFPNYSSELNVNALLLGDSALYLCASSFFIPNPRDTQYFGPGTRLTVL.

The chain joins TRBV7-3 to TRBJ2-7; D not certain. The CDR3 runs to 13 residues. Germline V gene sequence: CDR1 SGHTA, CDR2 FQGTGA. Between the trimmed V and J ends, which lost 2 bases and 3 bases, there was a span of 8 bases. The CDR3 protein is CASSLEPFYEQYF. CDR3 nucleotides: TGTGCCAGCAGCTTAGAACCCTTCTACGAGCAGTACTTC.

This clone came up once. The chain has TRBV12-5 and TRBJ1-1, with TRBD1 as a possible D gene (6 bases). This CDR3 contains 14 residues. CDR1 LGHNT and CDR2 FRNRAP come from the germline V gene. V dropped 6 bases and J dropped 1 base, with 12 bases sitting between them. The CDR3 is CASGLGGANTEAFF. The CDR3 DNA is TGTGCTAGTGGGCTTGGGGGGGCGAACACTGAAGCTTTCTTT.